The rows below give T cell receptor beta chains drawn from one sample of a study of shared clonotypes between healthy human individuals. Sequencing used immunoSEQ multiplex PCR; TCRdb keeps in-frame clones, though not all of them. The table has some 800,000 clones, 92% seen once. Sequenced sample: naive CD8+ T cells sorted from blood. The receptors derive from a man aged 25-40 years in good health. CDR3s include the opening cysteine and the closing phenylalanine or tryptophan. The D gene is left open where the match is weak. Clone size appears in some rows only: once, few, many, or a class for an expanded clone.

clone_size j_call v_call d_call cdr3_aa cdr3_nt
. TRBJ2-1 TRBV6-5 TRBD2 CASSYGTSGNNEQFF TGTGCCAGCAGTTACGGGACTAGCGGGAACAATGAGCAGTTCTTC
. TRBJ2-1 TRBV7-9 . CASSLVSPSQGFHYNEQFF TGTGCCAGCAGCTTAGTATCCCCATCGCAGGGGTTTCACTACAATGAGCAGTTCTTC
. TRBJ2-2 TRBV10-1 TRBD1 CASGTGANTGELFF TGCGCCAGCGGAACAGGGGCTAACACCGGGGAGCTGTTTTTT
once TRBJ2-1 TRBV7-9 . CASSEPTGTPLNEQFF TGTGCCAGCAGCGAACCGACCGGGACCCCTCTTAATGAGCAGTTCTTC
. TRBJ1-5 TRBV7-7 TRBD1 CASITSGTGGVGNQPQHF TGTGCTAGCATCACTTCCGGGACAGGGGGCGTTGGCAATCAGCCCCAGCATTTT
. TRBJ2-7 TRBV5-1 TRBD2 CASSIGTSGSYEQYF TGCGCCAGCAGTATTGGGACTAGCGGATCCTACGAGCAGTACTTC
once TRBJ2-2 TRBV28 . CASSLTTLNTGELFF TGTGCCAGCAGTTTAACCACCCTGAACACCGGGGAGCTGTTTTTT
once TRBJ2-1 TRBV29-1 TRBD2 CSAEGIGRELNEQFF TGCAGCGCCGAAGGGATCGGGAGGGAATTAAATGAGCAGTTCTTC
. TRBJ2-1 TRBV7-9 . CASSLVPRGNEQFF TGTGCCAGCAGCTTAGTACCCAGGGGCAATGAGCAGTTCTTC
once TRBJ2-5 TRBV11-2 TRBD2 CASSLGGLAGQETQYF TGTGCCAGCAGCTTGGGGGGACTAGCGGGACAAGAGACCCAGTACTTC
. TRBJ2-2 TRBV15 TRBD2 CATSRTSASGELFF TGTGCCACCAGCAGGACTAGCGCTAGCGGGGAGCTGTTTTTT
. TRBJ1-2 TRBV11-2 TRBD1 CASSSGQGRYGYTF TGTGCCAGCAGCTCCGGACAGGGTCGTTATGGCTACACCTTC
. TRBJ2-1 TRBV7-9 TRBD2 CASSLVAGVKNEQFF TGTGCCAGCAGCTTAGTAGCGGGAGTCAAAAATGAGCAGTTCTTC
. TRBJ1-3 TRBV27 . CASRPGPSGNTIYF TGTGCCAGCAGGCCGGGGCCCTCTGGAAACACCATATATTTT
. TRBJ1-1 TRBV6-6 . CASETGPNTEAFF TGTGCCAGCGAGACGGGTCCGAACACTGAAGCTTTCTTT
once TRBJ2-3 TRBV6-4 TRBD2 CASSLGTIPSTDTQYF TGTGCCAGCAGTCTCGGGACTATCCCTAGCACAGATACGCAGTATTTT
once TRBJ2-5 TRBV5-6 . CASSLVRGQETQYF TGTGCCAGCAGCTTGGTTAGGGGCCAAGAGACCCAGTACTTC
. TRBJ2-3 TRBV5-4 TRBD2 CASSLNGAGGLHTDTQYF TGTGCCAGCAGCCTGAATGGAGCGGGAGGGTTACACACAGATACGCAGTATTTT
. TRBJ2-2 TRBV2 . CASSLAGELFF TGTGCCAGCAGCTTGGCCGGGGAGCTGTTTTTT
. TRBJ1-2 TRBV7-2 . CASSLEPNYGYTF TGTGCCAGCAGTCTAGAGCCCAACTATGGCTACACCTTC
. TRBJ2-7 TRBV2 . CASRGTAYGSYEQYF TGTGCCAGCAGAGGGACTGCATATGGGTCCTACGAGCAGTACTTC
. TRBJ2-1 TRBV5-1 . CASSLEGRVNHNEQFF TGCGCCAGCAGCTTGGAAGGCAGGGTCAACCACAATGAGCAGTTCTTC
. TRBJ1-2 TRBV9 . CASSADTGNYGYTF TGTGCCAGCAGCGCCGATACAGGGAACTATGGCTACACCTTC
. TRBJ1-2 TRBV4-1 . CASSQEGRYGYTF TGCGCCAGCAGCCAAGAGGGCCGCTATGGCTACACCTTC
. TRBJ2-5 TRBV6-5 . CASSYSLASEETQYF TGTGCCAGCAGTTACTCCCTAGCATCTGAAGAGACCCAGTACTTC
. TRBJ2-5 TRBV7-7 TRBD2 CASSLAGGQETQYF TGTGCCAGCAGCTTAGCGGGAGGGCAAGAGACCCAGTACTTC
once TRBJ2-4 TRBV28 . CASGTVGSLGGNIQYF TGTGCCAGTGGGACTGTGGGTTCGCTCGGTGGAAACATTCAGTACTTC
. TRBJ2-7 TRBV4-1 . CASSQDFSSSYEQYF TGCGCCAGCAGCCAAGATTTCTCTAGCTCCTACGAGCAGTACTTC
. TRBJ2-3 TRBV6-6 TRBD1 CASRRDRGRADTQYF TGTGCCAGCAGGCGGGACAGGGGGCGGGCAGATACGCAGTATTTT
. TRBJ2-7 TRBV7-9 . CASSSTGHPYSYEQYF TGTGCCAGCAGCTCGACTGGACATCCGTACTCCTACGAGCAGTACTTC
. TRBJ2-2 TRBV10-2 . CASSGGGGTPNTGELFF TGCGCCAGCAGTGGCGGGGGCGGGACTCCGAACACCGGGGAGCTGTTTTTT
. TRBJ2-7 TRBV7-6 . CASSPGFEQYF TGTGCCAGCAGCCCAGGGTTCGAGCAGTACTTC
. TRBJ2-5 TRBV2 TRBD2 CASSEAGGSRAGQETQYF TGTGCCAGCAGTGAAGCCGGGGGGAGTCGGGCGGGACAAGAGACCCAGTACTTC
. TRBJ2-7 TRBV13 . CASSLFLGTREQYF TGTGCCAGCAGCTTATTCTTGGGGACGAGGGAGCAGTACTTC
. TRBJ2-5 TRBV11-2 TRBD2 CASSLETAGGETQYF TGTGCCAGCAGCTTAGAAACAGCGGGAGGAGAGACCCAGTACTTC
. TRBJ2-2 TRBV29-1 . CSARDGQNTGELFF TGCAGCGCCCGGGACGGACAGAACACCGGGGAGCTGTTTTTT
. TRBJ2-3 TRBV7-9 . CASRDRLAILTSSTDTQYF TGTGCCAGCAGGGACAGACTAGCTATCCTTACTTCTAGCACAGATACGCAGTATTTT
. TRBJ1-5 TRBV28 . CASSSPTGFNQPQHF TGTGCCAGCAGTTCCCCCACAGGGTTCAATCAGCCCCAGCATTTT
. TRBJ1-3 TRBV28 . CASGRQFSGNTIYF TGTGCCAGCGGGCGACAGTTCTCTGGAAACACCATATATTTT
. TRBJ2-7 TRBV5-6 . CASSLAVRRLSGDYEQYF TGTGCCAGCAGCTTGGCCGTGAGGAGGTTGTCGGGGGACTACGAGCAGTACTTC
. TRBJ1-3 TRBV5-6 . CASSLWAFSGNTIYF TGTGCCAGCAGCTTGTGGGCCTTCTCTGGAAACACCATATATTTT
. TRBJ2-7 TRBV7-2 . CASSPGGHGSYEQYF TGTGCCAGCAGCCCCGGAGGCCACGGGTCCTACGAGCAGTACTTC
. TRBJ2-6 TRBV2 . CASSGSLSGANVLTF TGTGCCAGCAGTGGGTCACTGTCTGGGGCCAACGTCCTGACTTTC
. TRBJ2-1 TRBV28 . CASSFVAEQFF TGTGCCAGCAGTTTTGTCGCTGAGCAGTTCTTC
. TRBJ2-2 TRBV5-6 TRBD2 CASSPSGKDMFF TGTGCCAGCAGCCCTAGCGGGAAGGATATGTTTTTT
. TRBJ2-2 TRBV7-9 TRBD1 CASSQRTGSNTGELFF TGTGCCAGCAGCCAAAGGACAGGGTCGAACACCGGGGAGCTGTTTTTT
. TRBJ1-5 TRBV7-6 . CASSVTEGQPQHF TGTGCCAGCAGCGTTACGGAGGGTCAGCCCCAGCATTTT
once TRBJ2-1 TRBV7-6 TRBD2 CASSYGTSGYNEQFF TGTGCCAGCAGCTATGGGACTAGCGGATACAATGAGCAGTTCTTC
. TRBJ1-2 TRBV5-1 . CASSLAGGSYGYTF TGCGCCAGCAGCTTGGCGGGGGGCAGCTATGGCTACACCTTC
. TRBJ2-7 TRBV4-1 TRBD1 CASSQDGRTGDEQYF TGCGCCAGCAGCCAAGATGGCCGGACAGGGGACGAGCAGTACTTC
few TRBJ2-2 TRBV9 TRBD1 CASSEDPGQGPNTGELFF TGTGCCAGCAGCGAAGATCCGGGACAGGGTCCGAACACCGGGGAGCTGTTTTTT
once TRBJ2-7 TRBV7-9 TRBD1 CASSSVRDRGTEQYF TGTGCCAGCAGCTCCGTAAGGGACAGGGGAACCGAGCAGTACTTC